This T cell receptor beta chain was observed in a study of blood T cell repertoires in COVID-19. As originally analysed: How many nucleated cells were present was estimated from reference gene primer amplification. Here immunoSEQ multiplex PCR was the method, and the copy in TCRdb shows in-frame clones only, minus some. V and J calls plus clone size are reproduced from that table; the DNA served to infer D and trimming. The sample contains over 200,000 clones, roughly 87% of which appear only once. Trimming removed 4 bases at V and 8 bases at J, with 16 bases between. This CDR3 contains 14 residues. From germline, CDR1 is SGDLS and CDR2 YYNGEE.

J is TRBJ2-1 and V is TRBV9; the D gene is possibly TRBD2 (5 bases). The sample consisted of peripheral blood. The clonotype was recovered from a man aged 35 to 55 with active or convalescent COVID-19. The CDR3 reads CASSLPGAGDEQFF. The CDR3 nucleotides are TGTGCCAGCAGCCTCCCAGGCGCGGGCGATGAGCAGTTCTTC.